This TCR beta chain was recorded in a study of cytotoxic CD8 clonotypes in ibrutinib-treated CLL. Study-wide background: Specimens for response were gathered following a median 12 months of therapy, spanning 6 to 36. On average, each sample had 255,043 productive templates and around 100,000 productive rearrangements.

TCRdb keeps only in-frame clones here, not all; method: immunoSEQ multiplex PCR. The table includes around 330,000 clones, about 61% detected once. As to this clone: No antigen is known for it.

General study results and limits: Under treatment, the uncommon public clonotypes either contracted or remained stable.

J lost 2 bases, V lost 6 bases, and 17 bases had no gene match. The length of the CDR3 is 17 residues. Germline V gene data show CDR1 as SQVTM and CDR2 as ANQGSEA. The clonotype was recovered from a human donor with chronic lymphocytic leukemia. The V call is TRBV29-1, the J call TRBJ1-2; 8 bases align to TRBD1. The sample in question was PBMCs, obtained after 36 months of ibrutinib treatment. CDR3 bases: TGCAGCGTGCCCGAGGGGGTAGTGACAGGGGTAAACTATGGCTACACCTTC. Its protein is CSVPEGVVTGVNYGYTF.